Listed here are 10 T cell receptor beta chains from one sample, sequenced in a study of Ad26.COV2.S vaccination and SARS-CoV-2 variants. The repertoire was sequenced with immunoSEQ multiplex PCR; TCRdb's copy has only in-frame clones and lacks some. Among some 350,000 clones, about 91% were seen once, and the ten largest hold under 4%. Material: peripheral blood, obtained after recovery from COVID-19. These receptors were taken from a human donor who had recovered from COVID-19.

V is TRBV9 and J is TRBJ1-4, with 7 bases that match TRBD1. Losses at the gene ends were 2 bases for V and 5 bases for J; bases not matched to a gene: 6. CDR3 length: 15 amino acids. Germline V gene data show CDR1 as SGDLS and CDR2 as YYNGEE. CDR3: CASSVGTDYNEKLFF. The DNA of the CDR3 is TGTGCCAGCAGCGTCGGGACAGATTACAATGAAAAACTGTTTTTT.

As DNA, the CDR3 is TGTGCCAGCAGTGAGGGGGCAGGGGGCTGGAATTCACCCCTCCACTTT. Translating gives CASSEGAGGWNSPLHF. The chain combines TRBV9 with TRBJ1-6; 8 bases map to TRBD1. Germline trimming cut 5 bases from V and 7 bases from J; bases unmatched to any gene: 11. The germline gives CDR1 SGDLS, CDR2 YYNGEE. This CDR3 region has 16 residues.

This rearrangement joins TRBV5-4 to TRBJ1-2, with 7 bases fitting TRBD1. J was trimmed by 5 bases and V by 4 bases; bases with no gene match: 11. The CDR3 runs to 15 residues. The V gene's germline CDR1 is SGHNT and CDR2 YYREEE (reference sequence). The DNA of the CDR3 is TGTGCCAGCAGCGTTCCGGGACAGTTTTTTTATGGCTACACCTTC. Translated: CASSVPGQFFYGYTF. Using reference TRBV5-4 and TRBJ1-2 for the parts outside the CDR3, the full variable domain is ETGVTQSPTHLIKTRGQQVTLRCSSQSGHNTVSWYQQALGQGPQFIFQYYREEENGRGNFPPRFSGLQFPNYSSELNVNALELDDSALYLCASSVPGQFFYGYTFGSGTRLTVV.

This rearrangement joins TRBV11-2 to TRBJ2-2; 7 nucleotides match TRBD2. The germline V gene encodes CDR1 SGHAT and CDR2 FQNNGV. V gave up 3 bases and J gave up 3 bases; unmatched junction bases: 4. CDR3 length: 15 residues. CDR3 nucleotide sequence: TGTGCCAGCAGCTTCGGCGGGGGTCACACCGGGGAGCTGTTTTTT. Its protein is CASSFGGGHTGELFF. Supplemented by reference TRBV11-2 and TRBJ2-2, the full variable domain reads EAGVAQSPRYKIIEKRQSVAFWCNPISGHATLYWYQQILGQGPKLLIQFQNNGVVDDSQLPKDRFSAERLKGVDSTLKIQPAKLEDSAVYLCASSFGGGHTGELFFGEGSRLTVL.

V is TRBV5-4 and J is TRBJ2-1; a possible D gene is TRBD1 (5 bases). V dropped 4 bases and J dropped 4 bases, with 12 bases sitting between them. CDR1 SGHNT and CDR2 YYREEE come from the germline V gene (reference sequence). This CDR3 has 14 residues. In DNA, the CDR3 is TGTGCCAGCAGCACACAGGAGAGGTACAATGAGCAGTTCTTC. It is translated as CASSTQERYNEQFF.

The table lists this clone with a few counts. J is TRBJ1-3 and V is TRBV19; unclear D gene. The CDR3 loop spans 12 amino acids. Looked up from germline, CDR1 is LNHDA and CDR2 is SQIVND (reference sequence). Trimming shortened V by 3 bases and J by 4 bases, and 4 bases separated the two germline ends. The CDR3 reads CASSIKGNTIYF. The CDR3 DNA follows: TGTGCCAGTAGTATTAAAGGAAACACCATATATTTT.

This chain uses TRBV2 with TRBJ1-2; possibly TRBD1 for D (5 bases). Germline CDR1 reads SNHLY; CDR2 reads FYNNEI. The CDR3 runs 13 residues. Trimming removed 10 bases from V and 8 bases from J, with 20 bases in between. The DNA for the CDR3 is TGTGCCACATGGGGGGTGCAGGGTCAAGGCTACACCTTC. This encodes CATWGVQGQGYTF.

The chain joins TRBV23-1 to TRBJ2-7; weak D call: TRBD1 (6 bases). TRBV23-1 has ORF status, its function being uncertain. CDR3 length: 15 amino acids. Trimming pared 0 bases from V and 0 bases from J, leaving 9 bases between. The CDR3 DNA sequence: TGCGCCAGCAGTCAATCCCGGGACAACTCCTACGAGCAGTACTTC. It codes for CASSQSRDNSYEQYF.

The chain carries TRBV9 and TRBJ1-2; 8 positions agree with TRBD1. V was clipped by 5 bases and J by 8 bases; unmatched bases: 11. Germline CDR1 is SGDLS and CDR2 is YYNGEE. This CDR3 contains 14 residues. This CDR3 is CASSSGGQGGGYTF. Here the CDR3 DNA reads TGTGCCAGCAGTTCGGGTGGACAGGGTGGAGGCTACACCTTC.

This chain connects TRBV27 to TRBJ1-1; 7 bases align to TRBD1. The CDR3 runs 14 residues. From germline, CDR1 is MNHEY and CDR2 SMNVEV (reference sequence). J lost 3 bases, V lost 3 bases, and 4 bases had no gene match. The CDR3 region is CASSFTTGDTEAFF. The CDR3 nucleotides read TGTGCCAGCAGTTTTACCACAGGGGACACTGAAGCTTTCTTT.